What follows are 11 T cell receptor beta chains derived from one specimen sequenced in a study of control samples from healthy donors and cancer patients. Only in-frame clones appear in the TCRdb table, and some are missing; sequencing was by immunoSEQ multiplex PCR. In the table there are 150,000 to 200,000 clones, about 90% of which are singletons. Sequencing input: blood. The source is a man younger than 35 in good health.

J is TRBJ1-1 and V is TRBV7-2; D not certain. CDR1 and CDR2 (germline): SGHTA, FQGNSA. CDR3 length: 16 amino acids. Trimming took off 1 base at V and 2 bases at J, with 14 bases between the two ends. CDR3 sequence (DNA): TGTGCCAGCAGCTTAGTTGCCCTGGAGGGAAACACTGAAGCTTTCTTT. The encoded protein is CASSLVALEGNTEAFF. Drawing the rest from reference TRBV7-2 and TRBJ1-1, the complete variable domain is GAGVSQSPSNKVTEKGKDVELRCDPISGHTALYWYRQSLGQGLEFLIYFQGNSAPDKSGLPSDRFSAERTGGSVSTLTIQRTQQEDSAVYLCASSLVALEGNTEAFFGQGTRLTVV.

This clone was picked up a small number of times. DNA of the CDR3: TGTGCCAGCAGCCAAGGATCAGGGGACCAAGAGACCCAGTACTTC. Its translation is CASSQGSGDQETQYF. The chain uses TRBV3-1 (or the pseudogene TRBV3-2) and TRBJ2-5, with a possible D match to TRBD1 (6 bases). Germline assignment: CDR1 LGHDT and CDR2 YNNKEL (reference sequence). This CDR3 contains 15 residues. Trimming cost V 1 base and J 0 bases, with 9 bases left between them.

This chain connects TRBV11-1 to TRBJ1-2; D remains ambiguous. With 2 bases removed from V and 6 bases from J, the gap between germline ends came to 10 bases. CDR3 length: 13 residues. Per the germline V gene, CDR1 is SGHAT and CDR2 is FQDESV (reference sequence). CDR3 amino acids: CASSLIGRDGYTF. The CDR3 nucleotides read TGTGCCAGCAGCTTAATTGGAAGGGATGGCTACACCTTC.

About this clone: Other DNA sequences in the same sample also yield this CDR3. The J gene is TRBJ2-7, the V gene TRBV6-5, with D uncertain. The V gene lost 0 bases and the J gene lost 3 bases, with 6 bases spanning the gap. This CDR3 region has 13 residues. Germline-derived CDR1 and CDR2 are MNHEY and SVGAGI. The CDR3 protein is CASSYSLGYEQYF. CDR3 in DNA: TGTGCCAGCAGTTACTCACTTGGCTACGAGCAGTACTTC.

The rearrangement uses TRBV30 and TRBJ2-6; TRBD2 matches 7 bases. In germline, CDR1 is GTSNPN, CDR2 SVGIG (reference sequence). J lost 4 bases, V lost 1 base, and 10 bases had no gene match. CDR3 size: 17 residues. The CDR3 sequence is CAWSGLRGVGGANVLTF. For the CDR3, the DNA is TGTGCCTGGAGTGGTCTTCGGGGGGTCGGAGGGGCCAACGTCCTGACTTTC.

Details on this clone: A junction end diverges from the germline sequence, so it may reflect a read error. The CDR3, as DNA: TGTGCCAGCAGAGAATCCGGGACAGGGTTGAAAGCTTTCTTT. Its translation: CASRESGTGLKAFF. The chain links TRBV25-1 to TRBJ1-1, with 9 bases that match TRBD1. The CDR3 spans 14 residues. CDR1 is MGHDK and CDR2 is SYGVNS in the germline V gene.

The DNA of the CDR3 is TGCGCCAGTTACAGGGGGAGCTCCTACAATGAGCAGTTCTTC. Its translation is CASYRGSSYNEQFF. The chain combines TRBV10-2 with TRBJ2-1; 8 bases fit TRBD1. With 9 bases clipped from V and 0 bases from J, the junction kept 4 bases outside the gene matches. Germline V lookup: CDR1 WSHSY, CDR2 SAAADI. This CDR3 has 14 amino acids.

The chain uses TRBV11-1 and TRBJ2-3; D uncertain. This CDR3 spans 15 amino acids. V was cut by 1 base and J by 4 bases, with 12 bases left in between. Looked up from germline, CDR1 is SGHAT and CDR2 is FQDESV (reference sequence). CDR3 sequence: CASSLGSSGADTQYF. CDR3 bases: TGTGCCAGCAGCTTAGGGTCTAGTGGCGCAGATACGCAGTATTTT.

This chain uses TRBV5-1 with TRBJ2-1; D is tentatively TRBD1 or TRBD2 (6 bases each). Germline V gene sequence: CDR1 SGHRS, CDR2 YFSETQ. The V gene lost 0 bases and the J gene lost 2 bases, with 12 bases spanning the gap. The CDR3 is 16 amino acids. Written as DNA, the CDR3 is TGCGCCAGCAGCTTGGGGCCGGGGGCTGCCTACAATGAGCAGTTCTTC. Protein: CASSLGPGAAYNEQFF.

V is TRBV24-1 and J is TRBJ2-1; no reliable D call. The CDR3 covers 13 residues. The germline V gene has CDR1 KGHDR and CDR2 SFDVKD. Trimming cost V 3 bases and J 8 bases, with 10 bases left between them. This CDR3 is CATSDQFGHEQFF. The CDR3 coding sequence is TGTGCCACCAGTGATCAGTTCGGGCATGAGCAGTTCTTC.

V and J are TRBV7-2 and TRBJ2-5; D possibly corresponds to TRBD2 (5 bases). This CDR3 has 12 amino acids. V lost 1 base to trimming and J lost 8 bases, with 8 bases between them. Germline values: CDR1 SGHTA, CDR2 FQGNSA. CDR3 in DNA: TGTGCCAGCAGCTTAGGAGGGCCAACCCAGTACTTC. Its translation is CASSLGGPTQYF.